This paragraph reports one T cell receptor (beta chain). Methods used by the authors: Amplification from reference gene primers served as the basis for estimated nucleated cell counts. Clones were sequenced by immunoSEQ multiplex PCR, and TCRdb holds only the in-frame ones, with some missing. V and J calls plus clone size are reproduced from that table; the DNA served to infer D and trimming. In the table there are about 74,000 clones, about four fifths of which are singletons. The data were taken from a study of blood T cell repertoires in COVID-19. Study overall: The United States, Italy and Spain supplied acute and convalescent COVID-19 samples.

Sequencing used peripheral blood. The sequence was obtained from a man between 65 and 85 years old with acute or convalescent COVID-19.

The CDR3 DNA follows: TGTGCCAGCAGCTTAGAAGGCTCCCCAGGAGGCTATGGCTACACCTTC. Translation: CASSLEGSPGGYGYTF. V usage is TRBV7-8 and J usage is TRBJ1-2; D gene uncertain. The CDR3 spans 16 residues. The V and J ends lost 1 base and 4 bases respectively, with 16 bases between them. The germline CDR1 and CDR2 sequences are SGHVS and FQNEAQ.